This T cell receptor beta chain was documented in a study of molecular identifiers for immune sequencing clone quantification. Study-level findings and limits: Reports indicate spiked Jurkat TCR RNA from one cell could be found among about 1 million naive cells.

Sorted cell numbers of about 17,000 to 1,100,000, with 10%, 30% or 50% RNA, served as input for naive CD8 libraries. Bulk libraries came from a prior protocol with listed TCR primers. TCRdb independently ran MiXCR on the PCR reads; one entry per CDR3 protein. Of 600,000 to 650,000 distinct CDR3 sequences in the sample, approximately 20% are singletons; the top ten hold 0.85%. Turning to this clonotype: Antigen specificity is unknown. One base away lies a much larger clone, so this may be a sequencing read error.

Germline CDR1 is LNHDA and CDR2 is SQIVND (reference sequence). The CDR3 covers 12 residues. This chain links TRBV19 with TRBJ2-3; D is unresolved. This TCR was recovered from a human donor in good health. Some libraries in this study had Jurkat cell RNA spiked in. Sequenced material: naive CD8+ T cells from blood, with Jurkat cell RNA spiked in. This sample's subset: FACS-sorted CD8+CD4-CCR7+CD45RA+ naive T cells. This chain's CDR3 is CASSGVTDTRYF. The CDR3 DNA follows: TGTGCCTCCAGTGGGGTAACAGATACGCGGTATTTT.